One and the same sample provided the 28 T cell receptor beta chains below, sequenced in a study of identical twins. MiXCR, run by TCRdb on the 5' RACE reads, gives a single entry per CDR3 protein. The data hold 700,000 or so distinct CDR3 sequences, with 8.5% to 9.5% observed a single time. These data also featured in a second study, about yellow fever vaccine responses in identical twins.

Input material: PBMCs. These receptors were obtained from a woman aged 18-29 years in good health.

This clonotype appeared many times. The chain carries TRBV9 and TRBJ1-1, with D perhaps matching TRBD1 (5 bases). Germline V lookup: CDR1 SGDLS, CDR2 YYNGEE. The CDR3 loop spans 14 amino acids. Trimming stripped 0 bases from V and 3 bases from J, with 9 bases between. The chain's CDR3 is CASSVAAGHTEAFF. The CDR3 bases are TGTGCCAGCAGCGTAGCCGCAGGGCACACTGAAGCTTTCTTT.

A remark on this clonotype: A much larger clone differs from this one at a single base, so this may be a read error. The J gene is TRBJ2-1, the V gene TRBV24-1; D is possibly TRBD1 (7 bases). Germline V CDR1 and CDR2: KGHDR, SFDVKD. The germline V and J ends were trimmed by 7 bases and 8 bases, with 17 bases remaining between them. The CDR3 runs to 14 residues. The CDR3 DNA is TGTGCCACCAGAGACCAAGACAGGGACTATGAGCAGTTCTTC. Translated: CATRDQDRDYEQFF.

The sample holds many counts of this clonotype. The rearrangement joins TRBV29-1 to TRBJ1-4, with D perhaps matching TRBD1 (5 bases). Germline V lookup: CDR1 SQVTM, CDR2 ANQGSEA. V was trimmed by 4 bases and J by 7 bases, leaving 13 bases between them. The CDR3 covers 13 residues. CDR3 loop: CSVGDLRSEKLFF. CDR3 in DNA: TGCAGCGTTGGGGACCTCCGGAGTGAAAAACTGTTTTTT. The whole variable domain, filled in from reference TRBV29-1 and TRBJ1-4, reads SAVISQKPSRDICQRGTSLTIQCQVDSQVTMMFWYRQQPGQSLTLIATANQGSEATYESGFVIDKFPISRPNLTFSTLTVSNMSPEDSSIYLCSVGDLRSEKLFFGSGTQLSVL.

This clonotype was seen repeatedly, ten times or more. The chain couples TRBV12-3 or TRBV12-4 to TRBJ2-7; D tentatively reads TRBD1 or TRBD2 (5 bases each). V dropped 6 bases and J dropped 5 bases, with 14 bases sitting between them. CDR3 size: 13 residues. The CDR3 sequence: CASRRSLGHEQYF. For the CDR3, the DNA is TGTGCCAGCAGACGCTCTTTGGGACACGAGCAGTACTTC.

This clonotype has more than one count but fewer than ten. This chain links TRBV2 with TRBJ2-1, with 7 bases lining up with TRBD1. This CDR3 is 15 amino acids long. V dropped 6 bases and J dropped 6; count of bases not matched to a gene: 11. Germline lookup yields CDR1 SNHLY and CDR2 FYNNEI. CDR3 nucleotides: TGTGCCAGCAGCGCGAGCAGGGGGTCCGTCAATGAGCAGTTCTTC. It encodes CASSASRGSVNEQFF.

This clonotype was detected only a few times. V usage is TRBV9 and J usage is TRBJ2-7; D call uncertain. This CDR3 region has 13 residues. Between the trimmed V and J ends, which lost 0 bases and 6 bases, there was a span of 10 bases. The germline CDR1 and CDR2 sequences are SGDLS and YYNGEE. CDR3 bases: TGTGCCAGCAGCGTAGCTGGGATCGGCGAGCAGTACTTC. It encodes CASSVAGIGEQYF.

The sample holds many counts of this clonotype. The genes are TRBV12-3 or TRBV12-4 and TRBJ2-7; the D gene is possibly TRBD2 (7 bases). This CDR3 is 12 amino acids long. Trimming took 3 bases from V and 6 from J, leaving 9 bases between them. The CDR3 region is CASSFRGGEQYF. In DNA form, the CDR3 reads TGTGCCAGCAGTTTTAGGGGGGGCGAGCAGTACTTC.

This clonotype was seen many times. CDR3 in DNA: TGTGCCATCAGTGAGACTGGGGGCGGTGACGAGCAGTACTTC. Its protein product is CAISETGGGDEQYF. This chain uses TRBV10-3 with TRBJ2-7; tentative D call: TRBD1 (6 bases). The CDR3 covers 14 residues. CDR1 is ENHRY and CDR2 is SYGVKD in the germline V gene. Trimming removed 2 bases at V and 5 bases at J, with 13 bases between.

At least ten counts were recorded for this clonotype. CDR3 protein: CASSSGQGLGTDTQYF. The CDR3 bases are TGTGCCAGCAGTTCCGGACAGGGCTTAGGCACAGATACGCAGTATTTT. The J gene is TRBJ2-3, the V gene TRBV6-2 or TRBV6-3; TRBD1 matches at 8 bases. CDR3 length equals 16 residues. Unmatched junction bases numbered 7, after V lost 4 bases and J lost 1 base. Germline V gene data show CDR1 as MNHEY and CDR2 as SVGEGT.

V is TRBV20-1 and J is TRBJ2-5; the D gene is possibly TRBD1 (6 bases). The CDR3 is 13 residues long. Trimming shortened V by 5 bases and J by 2 bases, and 12 bases separated the two germline ends. The germline gives CDR1 DFQATT, CDR2 SNEGSKA (reference sequence). CDR3 region: CSAPGQIQETQYF. As DNA, the CDR3 is TGCAGTGCTCCAGGACAGATTCAAGAGACCCAGTACTTC.

There are a few counts of this clonotype. The rearrangement uses TRBV2 and TRBJ2-7; TRBD2 might be the D (5 bases). The CDR3 is 11 residues long. Looked up from germline, CDR1 is SNHLY and CDR2 is FYNNEI. The germline V and J ends were trimmed by 1 base and 7 bases, with 5 bases remaining between them. Here the CDR3 DNA reads TGTGCCAGCAGTGAAGGGAGGGAGCAGTACTTC. It is translated as CASSEGREQYF.

A few counts support this clonotype. The chain carries TRBV6-2 or TRBV6-3 and TRBJ2-7; tentative D call: TRBD2 (6 bases). CDR3 length equals 12 residues. CDR1 is MNHEY and CDR2 is SVGEGT in the germline V gene. Trimming pared 3 bases from V and 7 bases from J, leaving 10 bases between. The CDR3 loop is CASSYPGREQYF. The CDR3 DNA reads as TGTGCCAGCAGTTATCCAGGGAGGGAGCAGTACTTC.

This chain uses TRBV18 with TRBJ1-1; no firm D call. Germline V gene data show CDR1 as KGHSH and CDR2 as LQKENI. V lost 0 bases and J lost 5, with 16 bases in between. The CDR3 totals 16 residues. CDR3 sequence (DNA): TGTGCCAGCTCACCACCGACGGTCCTCCCTTGGACTGAAGCTTTCTTT. This translates into CASSPPTVLPWTEAFF.

This clonotype was counted only a few times. The rearrangement uses TRBV4-1 and TRBJ2-2; 11 nucleotides align to TRBD1. V shed 4 bases, J shed 1 base, and the junction held 8 bases outside the gene matches. This CDR3 has 18 residues. Germline CDR1 is MGHRA and CDR2 is YSYEKL. As DNA, the CDR3 is TGCGCCAGCAGCCTGGCGGGACAGGGGGTCTTGAACACCGGGGAGCTGTTTTTT. It codes for CASSLAGQGVLNTGELFF.

The chain links TRBV19 to TRBJ2-1; TRBD2 aligns across 15 bases. Losses at the gene ends were 4 bases for V and 9 bases for J; bases not matched to a gene: 7. The CDR3 loop spans 16 amino acids. The germline V gene has CDR1 LNHDA and CDR2 SQIVND (reference sequence). The DNA for the CDR3 is TGTGCCAGTAGTAGGACTAGCGGGGGGGAATATGGTGAGCAGTTCTTC. Its translation is CASSRTSGGEYGEQFF. The variable domain in full, with the rest retrieved from reference TRBV19 and TRBJ2-1, is DGGITQSPKYLFRKEGQNVTLSCEQNLNHDAMYWYRQDPGQGLRLIYYSQIVNDFQKGDIAEGYSVSREKKESFPLTVTSAQKNPTAFYLCASSRTSGGEYGEQFFGPGTRLTVL.

This clonotype was seen ten or more times. The chain joins TRBV6-5 to TRBJ2-7; D is unresolved. From germline, CDR1 is MNHEY and CDR2 SVGAGI. V was trimmed by 4 bases and J by 2 bases, leaving 6 bases between them. This CDR3 region has 12 residues. CDR3 in amino acids: CASSSTAYEQYF. The CDR3 DNA follows: TGTGCCAGCAGTTCAACAGCCTACGAGCAGTACTTC.

There are a few counts of this clonotype. This sequence joins TRBV7-9 and TRBJ2-7; D perhaps matches TRBD2 (6 bases). This CDR3 has 16 amino acids. The V end was cut by 3 bases, the J end by 0 bases, with 15 bases between. The germline V gene has CDR1 SEHNR and CDR2 FQNEAQ (reference sequence). The CDR3 DNA sequence: TGTGCCAGCAGCTTGGGTTGGGACTTCTTCTCCTACGAGCAGTACTTC. Its protein product is CASSLGWDFFSYEQYF.

The chain combines TRBV11-2 with TRBJ2-5; D remains ambiguous. The CDR3 loop spans 14 amino acids. Trimming removed 5 bases from V and 5 bases from J, with 15 bases in between. Germline CDR1 is SGHAT and CDR2 is FQNNGV. The CDR3 region has the DNA TGTGCCAGCAGCCCGGTCTGGGGTTGGGAGACCCAGTACTTC. Its protein is CASSPVWGWETQYF.

The rearrangement links TRBV20-1 to TRBJ2-6, with D possibly called TRBD1 or TRBD2 (5 bases each). V shed 3 bases and J shed 1 base, with 13 bases lying between them. The V gene's germline CDR1 is DFQATT and CDR2 SNEGSKA (reference sequence). This CDR3 has 16 amino acids. This CDR3 reads CSASEGPPSGANVLTF. The CDR3 DNA is TGCAGTGCTAGCGAGGGACCGCCTTCTGGGGCCAACGTCCTGACTTTC.

This clonotype was observed a handful of times. The V gene is TRBV14, the J gene TRBJ2-7, with D maybe TRBD2 (5 bases). This CDR3 comprises 14 residues. The germline V gene has CDR1 SGHDN and CDR2 FVKESK. V was pared by 5 bases and J by 0 bases, with 11 bases between. CDR3 region: CASSSWENSYEQYF. CDR3 nucleotides: TGTGCCAGCAGCTCCTGGGAGAACTCCTACGAGCAGTACTTC.

This clonotype has more than one count but fewer than ten. The chain has TRBV29-1 and TRBJ2-7, with 8 bases identical to TRBD1. This CDR3 contains 13 residues. The ends lost 6 bases at V and 3 bases at J; junction bases unmatched: 7. Germline CDR1 reads SQVTM; CDR2 reads ANQGSEA. The CDR3 nucleotides are TGCAGCGTCGGGACAGGCACGAGCTACGAGCAGTACTTC. Its protein product is CSVGTGTSYEQYF.

The rearrangement links TRBV6-5 to TRBJ1-2; D gene ambiguous. The ends were cut back, 0 bases at V and 7 bases at J, with 12 bases in the middle. The CDR3 consists of 14 residues. CDR1 is MNHEY and CDR2 is SVGAGI in the germline V gene. CDR3 residues: CASSYSTAAVGYTF. DNA for the CDR3: TGTGCCAGCAGTTACTCGACGGCAGCTGTTGGCTACACCTTC.

This clonotype has at least ten counts. V gene TRBV5-1 combines with J gene TRBJ2-7; 7 positions match TRBD1. Germline assignment: CDR1 SGHRS and CDR2 YFSETQ. The V and J ends lost 4 bases and 5 bases, in that order; junction bases with no gene match: 9. The CDR3 totals 14 residues. The CDR3 DNA reads as TGCGCCAGCAGCCTGACAGGGAATCTCAACGAGCAGTACTTC. Protein product: CASSLTGNLNEQYF.

The chain couples TRBV24-1 to TRBJ1-2, with D perhaps matching TRBD1 (5 bases). Per the germline V gene, CDR1 is KGHDR and CDR2 is SFDVKD. V lost 3 bases to trimming and J lost 8 bases, with 12 bases between them. The CDR3 spans 13 residues. The CDR3 DNA is TGTGCCACCAGTGATGGGACCTTCCGGGGCTACACCTTC. Protein product: CATSDGTFRGYTF.

The V and J genes are TRBV27 and TRBJ2-6; D is unresolved. This CDR3 comprises 16 residues. The V gene's germline CDR1 is MNHEY and CDR2 SMNVEV (reference sequence). V was shortened by 0 bases and J by 0 bases, with 6 bases between the two germline ends. CDR3 loop: CASSLSGLSGANVLTF. For the CDR3, the DNA is TGTGCCAGCAGTTTATCTGGTCTCTCTGGGGCCAACGTCCTGACTTTC.

This clonotype was observed a few times. The chain recombines TRBV20-1 with TRBJ2-7; TRBD2 aligns across 11 bases. Germline CDR1 and CDR2: DFQATT and SNEGSKA (reference sequence). V lost 3 bases, J lost 3 bases, and 4 bases stayed unmatched. The CDR3 contains 14 residues. CDR3 nucleotide sequence: TGCAGTGCTAGGAAACTAGCGGGGGTCTACGAGCAGTACTTC. As protein: CSARKLAGVYEQYF.

CDR3 region: CASSETGGHSPLHF. The CDR3 DNA reads TGTGCCAGCAGCGAGACAGGGGGTCATTCACCCCTCCACTTT. This chain uses TRBV2 with TRBJ1-6, with TRBD1 matching 9 bases. This CDR3 has 14 amino acids. With V trimmed by 6 bases and J by 8 bases, 5 bases remained unmatched. The V gene's germline CDR1 is SNHLY and CDR2 FYNNEI.

This clonotype has just one count. This CDR3 is CATRGIQGELFF. CDR3 coding DNA: TGTGCCACCAGGGGGATCCAAGGGGAGCTGTTTTTT. The chain uses TRBV24-1 and TRBJ2-2; unclear D gene. Trimming removed 7 bases from V and 8 bases from J, with 10 bases in between. The CDR3 runs to 12 residues. CDR1 and CDR2 (germline): KGHDR, SFDVKD.